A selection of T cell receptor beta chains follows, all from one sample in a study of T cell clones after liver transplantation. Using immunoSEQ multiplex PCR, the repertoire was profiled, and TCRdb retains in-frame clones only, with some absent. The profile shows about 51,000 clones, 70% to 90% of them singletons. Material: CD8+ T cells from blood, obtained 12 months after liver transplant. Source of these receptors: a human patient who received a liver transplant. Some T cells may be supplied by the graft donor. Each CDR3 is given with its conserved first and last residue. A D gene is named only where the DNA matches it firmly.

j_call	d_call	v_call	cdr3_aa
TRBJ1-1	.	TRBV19	CASSISVQGHTEAFF
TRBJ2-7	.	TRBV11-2	CASSLDLGSYSYEQYF
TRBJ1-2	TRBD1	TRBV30	CAWSGVNRGGYGYTF
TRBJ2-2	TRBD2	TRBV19	CASSTILAGAGGTGELFF
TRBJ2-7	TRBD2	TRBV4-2	CASSQEGGTSAYEQYF
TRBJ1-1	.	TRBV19	CASSMAGTVNTEAFF
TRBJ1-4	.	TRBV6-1	CASTPNEKLFF
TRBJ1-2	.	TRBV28	CASSLRTPYGYTF
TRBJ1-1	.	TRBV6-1	CAVPSLTGPNTEAFF
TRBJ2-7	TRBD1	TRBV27	CASSIYGQGSYEQYF
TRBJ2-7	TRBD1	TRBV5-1	CASSLEDRGTYEQYF
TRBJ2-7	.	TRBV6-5	CASSEGDPGQQYF
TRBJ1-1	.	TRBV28	CASGSYRAENTEAFF
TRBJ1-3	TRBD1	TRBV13	CASSPEGAGGNTIYF
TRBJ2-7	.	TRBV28	CASSLRGWTSYEQYF
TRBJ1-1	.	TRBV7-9	CASTIDTSNTEAFF
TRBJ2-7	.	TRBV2	CASSDRTYEQYF
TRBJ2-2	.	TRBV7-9	CAGANTGELFF
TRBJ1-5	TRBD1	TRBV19	CATQTGGYSNQPQHF
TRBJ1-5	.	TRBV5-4	CASSSFGQPQHF
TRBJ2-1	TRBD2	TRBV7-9	CASSLVLAGGDEQFF
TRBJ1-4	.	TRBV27	CASSLSAPGEKLFF
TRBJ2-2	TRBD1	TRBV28	CASSTGDFPGELFF
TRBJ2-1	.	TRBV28	CASSLLGASGYNEQFF
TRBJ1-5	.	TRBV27	CASSLLGEPGQPQHF
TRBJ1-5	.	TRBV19	CASSMGGFNQPQHF
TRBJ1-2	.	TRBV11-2	CASSRPGAGVDYGYTF
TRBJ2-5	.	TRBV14	CASSQGGSGPIGETQYF
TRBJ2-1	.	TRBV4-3	CASSHDGSGSYNEQFF
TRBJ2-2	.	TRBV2	CASSEALPGRWGSRTGELFF
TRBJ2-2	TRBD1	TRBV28	CASNPGTVDTGELFF
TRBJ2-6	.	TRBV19	CASSTSELWANVLTF
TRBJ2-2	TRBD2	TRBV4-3	CASSQEIWGTSGTGELFF
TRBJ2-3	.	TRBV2	CASLPYTDTQYF
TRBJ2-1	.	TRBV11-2	CASSLGVGADEQFF
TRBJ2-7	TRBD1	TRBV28	CASNPTGVDEQYF
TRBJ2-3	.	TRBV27	CASSIGPYSDGQYF
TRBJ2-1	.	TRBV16	CASSRRGDQNNEQFF